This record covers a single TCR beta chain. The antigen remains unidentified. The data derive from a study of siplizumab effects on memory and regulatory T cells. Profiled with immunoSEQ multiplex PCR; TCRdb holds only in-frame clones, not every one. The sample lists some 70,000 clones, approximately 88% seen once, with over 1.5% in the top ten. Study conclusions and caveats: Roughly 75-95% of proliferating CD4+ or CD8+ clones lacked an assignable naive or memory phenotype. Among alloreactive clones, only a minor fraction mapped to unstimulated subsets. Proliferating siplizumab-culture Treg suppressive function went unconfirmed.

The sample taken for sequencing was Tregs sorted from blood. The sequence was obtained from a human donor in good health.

The CDR3 is CASGSRRNYGYTF. CDR3 nucleotide sequence: TGTGCTAGTGGCAGCCGGCGTAACTATGGCTACACCTTC. J is TRBJ1-2 and V is TRBV12-5; no firm D call. Deletions cut 6 bases from V and 1 base from J, with 9 bases between. CDR1 LGHNT and CDR2 FRNRAP come from the germline V gene. The CDR3 is 13 residues long.